These 23 T cell receptor beta chains originate from one sample sequenced in a study of blood T cell repertoires in COVID-19. Assay used: immunoSEQ multiplex PCR; TCRdb lists only in-frame clones, some missing. The sample lists about 140,000 clones; just over 85% were seen once. Source material: peripheral blood. The receptors shown here come from a woman in her sixties or seventies with acute or convalescent COVID-19.

CDR3 amino acids: CASSRGTAQETQYF. The CDR3 bases are TGTGCCAGCAGCCGCGGGACAGCACAAGAGACCCAGTACTTC. This sequence joins TRBV9 and TRBJ2-5, with D perhaps TRBD1 (7 bases). V was trimmed by 4 bases and J by 2 bases, leaving 12 bases between them. Germline V gives CDR1 SGDLS, CDR2 YYNGEE. This CDR3 is 14 amino acids long.

The chain links TRBV2 to TRBJ1-1, with D maybe TRBD1 (6 bases). Germline assignment: CDR1 SNHLY and CDR2 FYNNEI. V dropped 4 bases and J dropped 11 bases, with 14 bases sitting between them. The CDR3 has 12 residues. The CDR3 coding sequence is TGTGCCAGCAGTGGGGGGCCGGGGTGGGCTTTCTTT. Its protein product is CASSGGPGWAFF.

Ten or more counts support this clone. The chain joins TRBV7-2 to TRBJ2-7; possible D gene TRBD2, 7 bases. Germline CDR1 reads SGHTA; CDR2 reads FQGNSA. V lost 5 bases and J 2 bases, leaving 13 bases between the germline ends. The CDR3 is 14 residues long. The CDR3 is CASSHGGATYEQYF. CDR3 in DNA: TGTGCCAGCAGCCATGGGGGGGCGACCTACGAGCAGTACTTC. Full variable domain (outside the CDR3, taken from reference TRBV7-2 and TRBJ2-7): GAGVSQSPSNKVTEKGKDVELRCDPISGHTALYWYRQSLGQGLEFLIYFQGNSAPDKSGLPSDRFSAERTGGSVSTLTIQRTQQEDSAVYLCASSHGGATYEQYFGPGTRLTVT.

As to this clone: The same CDR3 is also encoded by other DNA sequences in this sample. V usage is TRBV5-1 and J usage is TRBJ2-7; TRBD1 agrees at 9 bases. The V gene end was trimmed by 0 bases and the J gene end by 4 bases; junction bases not matched to a gene: 5. From germline, CDR1 is SGHRS and CDR2 YFSETQ. The CDR3 runs 15 residues. The CDR3 bases are TGCGCCAGCAGCTTGGGGGGACAGGGTGGATACGAGCAGTACTTC. As protein: CASSLGGQGGYEQYF.

J is TRBJ1-4 and V is TRBV2; 7 nucleotides line up with TRBD1. The V and J ends lost 6 bases and 4 bases, in that order; junction bases with no gene match: 8. Germline V gene data show CDR1 as SNHLY and CDR2 as FYNNEI. The CDR3 length is 15 residues. The CDR3 region has the DNA TGTGCCAGCAGACCCGGAGGGGGCCTTAATGAAAAACTGTTTTTT. Its translation: CASRPGGGLNEKLFF.

The chain couples TRBV5-4 to TRBJ2-2, with 9 bases lining up with TRBD2. CDR1 and CDR2 (germline): SGHNT, YYREEE (reference sequence). The trim removed 1 base at V and 7 bases at J, leaving 5 bases unmatched. The CDR3 covers 15 residues. CDR3 region: CASSLRTSVDGELFF. CDR3 DNA sequence: TGTGCCAGCAGCTTGCGGACTAGCGTGGACGGGGAGCTGTTTTTT.

This clone was observed a single time. The CDR3 nucleotides read TGTGCCAGCAGCCAGCAGATTACAGTGGATGAGCAGTTCTTC. Translated, it gives CASSQQITVDEQFF. This rearrangement joins TRBV6-2 or TRBV6-3 to TRBJ2-1; D ambiguous. The CDR3 spans 14 residues. Germline loops: CDR1 MNHEY, CDR2 SVGEGT. V was pared by 6 bases and J by 8 bases, with 17 bases between.

Only a few counts were recorded for this clone. The chain links TRBV6-5 to TRBJ2-1, with 10 bases fitting TRBD2. The CDR3 has 15 residues. Germline V lookup: CDR1 MNHEY, CDR2 SVGAGI. The V and J ends lost 7 bases and 9 bases, in that order; junction bases with no gene match: 12. This chain's CDR3 is CASTTQRGGRGEQFF. In DNA, the CDR3 is TGTGCCAGCACTACCCAGCGGGGGGGGCGTGGTGAGCAGTTCTTC.

This clone was detected a few times. The chain is built from TRBV29-1 and TRBJ2-3; TRBD2 aligns across 8 bases. V was clipped by 3 bases and J by 1 base; unmatched bases: 0. Germline values: CDR1 SQVTM, CDR2 ANQGSEA. The CDR3 has 13 residues. CDR3 nucleotides: TGCAGCGTTGAGCGGGGGGGCACAGATACGCAGTATTTT. Its protein is CSVERGGTDTQYF.

This rearrangement joins TRBV5-1 to TRBJ2-1; TRBD2 matches at 8 bases. Germline lookup yields CDR1 SGHRS and CDR2 YFSETQ. V was clipped by 4 bases and J by 8 bases; unmatched bases: 17. CDR3 size: 17 residues. The CDR3 DNA sequence: TGCGCCAGCAGCCTGGAGAACCGGGGGGGCGTGGCGGATGAGCAGTTCTTC. It encodes CASSLENRGGVADEQFF.

This chain links TRBV7-6 with TRBJ2-7, with 8 nucleotides matching TRBD1. Germline loops: CDR1 SGHVS, CDR2 FNYEAQ. The CDR3 runs 17 residues. V lost 5 bases and J lost 3; bases outside the gene matches: 15. The CDR3 here is CASSPGLFGQGNYEQYF. The CDR3 DNA sequence: TGTGCCAGCAGCCCCGGACTGTTTGGACAGGGAAACTACGAGCAGTACTTC.

V gene TRBV7-8 combines with J gene TRBJ2-1; TRBD1 matches at 7 bases. The germline V gene encodes CDR1 SGHVS and CDR2 FQNEAQ. With V trimmed by 3 bases and J by 8 bases, 4 bases remained unmatched. The CDR3 sequence is 13 residues long. CDR3 nucleotides: TGTGCCAGCAGCTTTAACAGGGGATATGAGCAGTTCTTC. This gives the protein CASSFNRGYEQFF.

The genes are TRBV7-9 and TRBJ2-1; D uncertain. Trimming stripped 8 bases from V and 0 bases from J, with 11 bases between. In germline, CDR1 is SEHNR, CDR2 FQNEAQ (reference sequence). The CDR3 has 14 residues. CDR3 in amino acids: CASPPTGSYNEQFF. CDR3 coding DNA: TGTGCCAGCCCGCCCACGGGCTCCTACAATGAGCAGTTCTTC.

This chain links TRBV28 with TRBJ2-7; 7 nucleotides agree with TRBD1. With V trimmed by 5 bases and J by 0 bases, 7 bases remained unmatched. The CDR3 is 15 residues long. Germline CDR1 is MDHEN and CDR2 is SYDVKM. CDR3 residues: CASSQLTGSSYEQYF. CDR3 coding DNA: TGTGCCAGCAGTCAACTGACAGGGTCCTCCTACGAGCAGTACTTC.

The chain is built from TRBV7-9 and TRBJ2-5; D is possibly TRBD1 (6 bases). This CDR3 is built from 13 residues. Germline V gene data show CDR1 as SEHNR and CDR2 as FQNEAQ (reference sequence). V dropped 6 bases and J dropped 4 bases, with 12 bases sitting between them. As DNA, the CDR3 is TGTGCCAGCAGAAAACAGGGAGCAGAGACCCAGTACTTC. It specifies CASRKQGAETQYF. Full variable domain (missing parts from reference TRBV7-9 and TRBJ2-5): DTGVSQNPRHKITKRGQNVTFRCDPISEHNRLYWYRQTLGQGPEFLTYFQNEAQLEKSRLLSDRFSAERPKGSFSTLEIQRTEQGDSAMYLCASRKQGAETQYFGPGTRLLVL.

The chain has TRBV9 and TRBJ2-3; D is possibly TRBD1 (5 bases). The CDR3 runs to 14 residues. CDR1 is SGDLS and CDR2 is YYNGEE in the germline V gene. V lost 7 bases and J lost 5, with 17 bases in between. The CDR3 region is CASATGGVRDTQYF. The CDR3 DNA reads as TGTGCCAGCGCCACAGGTGGGGTACGAGATACGCAGTATTTT.

This chain uses TRBV28 with TRBJ2-3; D may be TRBD2 (5 bases). V lost 2 bases and J lost 0, with 9 bases in between. This CDR3 has 15 residues. Germline V gene data show CDR1 as MDHEN and CDR2 as SYDVKM. The CDR3 DNA reads TGTGCCAGCAGTTTAGCGGGCTCTAGCACAGATACGCAGTATTTT. This codes for CASSLAGSSTDTQYF.

This chain joins TRBV4-2 and TRBJ2-1; 8 nucleotides line up with TRBD2. Per germline, CDR1 LGHNA and CDR2 YNFKEQ. The junction had 6 bases not matched to a gene; V was cut back by 5 bases and J by 3 bases. CDR3 length: 15 amino acids. The chain's CDR3 is CASSGAGGLYNEQFF. CDR3 DNA: TGTGCCAGCAGCGGGGCGGGGGGCCTCTACAATGAGCAGTTCTTC.

This chain connects TRBV15 to TRBJ1-4; the D is unclear. Germline V gene sequence: CDR1 LNHNV, CDR2 YYDKDF (reference sequence). The CDR3 length is 15 residues. V was shortened by 0 bases and J by 0 bases, with 5 bases between the two germline ends. CDR3 amino acids: CATSRDATTNEKLFF. CDR3 bases: TGTGCCACCAGCAGAGACGCTACAACTAATGAAAAACTGTTTTTT.

The chain joins TRBV28 to TRBJ1-5; a weak D match, TRBD1 (5 bases). Germline CDR1 MDHEN, CDR2 SYDVKM. The CDR3 sequence is 17 residues long. V gave up 2 bases and J gave up 6 bases, with 20 bases separating them. Here the CDR3 reads CASSLQNFWGVGQPQHF. DNA of the CDR3: TGTGCCAGCAGTTTACAGAACTTTTGGGGGGTGGGTCAGCCCCAGCATTTT.

This clone has only a few counts. This chain uses TRBV28 with TRBJ1-2; D may be TRBD1 (6 bases). Per germline, CDR1 MDHEN and CDR2 SYDVKM. V was cut by 5 bases and J by 6 bases, with 22 bases left in between. The CDR3 is 16 residues long. The CDR3 loop is CASSVPLAGRGDGYTF. The CDR3 DNA sequence: TGTGCCAGCAGTGTCCCCTTGGCGGGCAGGGGTGATGGCTACACCTTC.

The CDR3 nucleotides read TGTGCCAGCAGCCGCGGGACCGCCGAAAAACTGTTTTTT. This encodes CASSRGTAEKLFF. The genes are TRBV6-5 and TRBJ1-4, with D possibly TRBD1 on 5 matching bases. This CDR3 is 13 amino acids long. The V gene's germline CDR1 is MNHEY and CDR2 SVGAGI. The germline V and J ends were trimmed by 6 bases and 8 bases, with 13 bases remaining between them.

This clone was seen only a few times. V is TRBV5-1 and J is TRBJ2-3, with no clear D. Germline V CDR1 and CDR2: SGHRS, YFSETQ. V was cut by 0 bases and J by 1 base, with 9 bases left in between. The CDR3 is made up of 15 amino acids. Written as DNA, the CDR3 is TGCGCCAGCAGCTTGGTTCTAGTTGGCACAGATACGCAGTATTTT. It translates to CASSLVLVGTDTQYF.